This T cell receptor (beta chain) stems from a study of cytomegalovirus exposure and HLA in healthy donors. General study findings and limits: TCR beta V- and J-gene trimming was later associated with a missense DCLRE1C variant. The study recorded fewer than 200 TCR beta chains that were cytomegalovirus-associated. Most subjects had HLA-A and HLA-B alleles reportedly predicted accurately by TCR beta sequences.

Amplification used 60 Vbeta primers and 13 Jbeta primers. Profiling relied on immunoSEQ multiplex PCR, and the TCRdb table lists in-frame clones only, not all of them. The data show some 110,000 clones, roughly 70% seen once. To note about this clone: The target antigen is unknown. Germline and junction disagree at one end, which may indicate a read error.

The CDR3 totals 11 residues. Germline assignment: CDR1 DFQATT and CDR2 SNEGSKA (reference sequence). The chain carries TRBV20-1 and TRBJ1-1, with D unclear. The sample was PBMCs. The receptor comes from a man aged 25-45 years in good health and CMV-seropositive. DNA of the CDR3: TGCGGTGCTCCGGGGAACACTGAAGCTTTCTTT. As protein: CGAPGNTEAFF.